These 7 T cell receptor beta chains were all obtained from the same sample, sequenced in a study of vaccination effects on CD4 cells after COVID-19. Expansion of antigen-specific CD4+ T cells with viral peptide pools was carried out by the ViraFEST assay before sequencing. The culture ran for about eleven days before CD4+ T cells were isolated. Vaccine administered to participants consisted of two doses of either BNT162b2 or mRNA-1273. For these TCRs, the target antigens are not known. Produced via immunoSEQ multiplex PCR; TCRdb's table is partial and in-frame only. The sample consists of about 29,000 clones, about 74% of them appearing once. The material was CD4+ T cells from PBMCs cultured with HCoV-OC43 spike peptides, obtained after COVID-19 vaccination. As to subset: HCoV-OC43 spike overlapping peptide pool stimulation. These receptors all come from a human donor who received a COVID-19 vaccine.

The chain links TRBV30 to TRBJ1-2, with 11 bases identical to TRBD1. This CDR3 has 13 amino acids. Germline CDR1 and CDR2: GTSNPN and SVGIG (reference sequence). The junction had 4 bases not matched to a gene; V was cut back by 5 bases and J by 5 bases. This CDR3 reads CAWAGTGGYGYTF. Written as DNA, the CDR3 is TGTGCCTGGGCCGGGACAGGGGGATATGGCTACACCTTC.

The rearrangement links TRBV7-9 to TRBJ2-1, with 9 bases identical to TRBD2. V shed 5 bases, J shed 8 bases, and the junction held 10 bases outside the gene matches. The CDR3 extends over 15 amino acids. In germline, CDR1 is SEHNR, CDR2 FQNEAQ (reference sequence). CDR3 nucleotide sequence: TGTGCCAGCAGCCTGAGAGCGGGGGGTGTCGATGAGCAGTTCTTC. It yields the protein CASSLRAGGVDEQFF. Full variable domain (outside the CDR3, taken from reference TRBV7-9 and TRBJ2-1): DTGVSQNPRHKITKRGQNVTFRCDPISEHNRLYWYRQTLGQGPEFLTYFQNEAQLEKSRLLSDRFSAERPKGSFSTLEIQRTEQGDSAMYLCASSLRAGGVDEQFFGPGTRLTVL.

This clone appeared a few times. J is TRBJ1-2 and V is TRBV7-9, with D perhaps matching TRBD1 (6 bases). This CDR3 is built from 15 residues. The V and J ends lost 1 base and 8 bases respectively, with 17 bases between them. The germline V gene has CDR1 SEHNR and CDR2 FQNEAQ (reference sequence). CDR3 in DNA: TGTGCCAGCAGCTTAGTCACAGGGATGACAGCGGGCTACACCTTC. As protein: CASSLVTGMTAGYTF.

This clone was detected only a few times. The rearrangement uses TRBV13 and TRBJ1-2; D gene uncertain. This CDR3 region has 14 residues. Trimming took off 1 base at V and 7 bases at J, with 13 bases between the two ends. Germline loops: CDR1 PRHDT, CDR2 FYEKMQ (reference sequence). The CDR3 reads CASSLARAIGGYTF. The CDR3 region has the DNA TGTGCCAGCAGCTTAGCACGGGCGATTGGTGGCTACACCTTC.

This chain uses TRBV11-2 with TRBJ1-1, with D unclear. V lost 3 bases to trimming and J lost 1 base, with 6 bases between them. This CDR3 has 13 amino acids. The germline V gene encodes CDR1 SGHAT and CDR2 FQNNGV. This chain's CDR3 is CASSLTRNTEAFF. The CDR3 nucleotides are TGTGCCAGCAGCTTGACACGGAACACTGAAGCTTTCTTT.

The rearrangement links TRBV5-1 to TRBJ1-6; the D is unclear. The CDR3 has 14 amino acids. Germline V gives CDR1 SGHRS, CDR2 YFSETQ. The germline V and J ends were trimmed by 0 bases and 10 bases, with 11 bases remaining between them. The CDR3 sequence is CASSLEFGYSPLHF. As DNA, the CDR3 is TGCGCCAGCAGCTTGGAGTTTGGGTACTCACCCCTCCACTTT.

This clone has more than one count but fewer than ten. The gene calls are TRBV5-4 and TRBJ1-2, with 7 bases that match TRBD1. J gave up 5 bases and V 4 bases, and 5 bases lay outside the gene matches. The CDR3 is 13 residues long. CDR1 and CDR2 (germline): SGHNT, YYREEE (reference sequence). The CDR3 sequence is CASSTGQEYGYTF. Written as DNA, the CDR3 is TGTGCCAGCAGCACCGGACAGGAATATGGCTACACCTTC.